One sample yielded the 17 T cell receptor beta chains listed below, sequenced in a study of response to subunit inactivated influenza vaccine. TCRdb reprocessed the RT-PCR reads via MiXCR and lists one record per CDR3 protein. In the table there are approximately 200,000 distinct CDR3 sequences, around 14% of which are singletons. The sequencing here drew on CD8+ T cells sorted from PBMCs, taken about 5 days after vaccination. The receptors derive from a man aged 50 to 59 who received an inactivated influenza vaccine.

This clonotype was counted between two and nine times. The chain recombines TRBV4-2 with TRBJ1-1, with TRBD1 as a possible D gene (5 bases). CDR3 length: 16 amino acids. The germline gives CDR1 LGHNA, CDR2 YNFKEQ. The V and J ends lost 0 bases and 3 bases respectively, with 14 bases between them. The CDR3 DNA reads TGTGCCAGCAGCCAAGAGTCGGGGGGTTGGGACACTGAAGCTTTCTTT. It specifies CASSQESGGWDTEAFF.

A few counts support this clonotype. The chain employs TRBV14 and TRBJ2-1; D perhaps matches TRBD2 (5 bases). The CDR3 loop spans 18 amino acids. CDR1 is SGHDN, CDR2 FVKESK, per germline. V was clipped by 0 bases and J by 0 bases, with 15 bases between them. CDR3 sequence reads: CASSQEGWTLSSYNEQFF. CDR3 bases: TGTGCCAGCAGCCAAGAAGGGTGGACTCTTAGCTCCTACAATGAGCAGTTCTTC.

This chain links TRBV6-1 with TRBJ1-5; D unresolved. V lost 3 bases and J lost 5, with 14 bases in between. Germline CDR1 is MNHNS and CDR2 is SASEGT. The CDR3 is made up of 15 amino acids. The CDR3 nucleotides read TGTGCCAGCAGTGAGGACGGTACATTTCATCAGCCCCAGCATTTT. Translating gives CASSEDGTFHQPQHF.

The chain employs TRBV6-2 or TRBV6-3 and TRBJ2-7; 7 nucleotides match TRBD1. Germline loops: CDR1 MNHEY, CDR2 SVGEGT. V shed 5 bases and J 4 bases; nucleotides not matched to a gene: 2. This CDR3 has 12 residues. The CDR3 DNA is TGTGCCAGCAGTCTGGACAGGTACGAGCAGTACTTC. Translating it yields CASSLDRYEQYF.

The gene calls are TRBV29-1 and TRBJ2-3; D possibly corresponds to TRBD1 (6 bases). The CDR3 spans 13 residues. V was pared by 3 bases and J by 5 bases, with 12 bases between. Germline values: CDR1 SQVTM, CDR2 ANQGSEA. The CDR3, as DNA: TGCAGCGTTGAGACAGGTGAAGTAGATACGCAGTATTTT. Amino acids: CSVETGEVDTQYF.

The rearrangement joins TRBV20-1 to TRBJ2-7; tentatively, D is TRBD1 (5 bases). The CDR3 is 15 amino acids. The V and J ends lost 0 bases and 2 bases respectively, with 14 bases between them. Germline V CDR1 and CDR2: DFQATT, SNEGSKA (reference sequence). This CDR3 is CSARDLTASPYEQYF. CDR3 nucleotides: TGCAGTGCTAGAGATTTGACAGCGTCTCCCTACGAGCAGTACTTC.

The V call is TRBV18, the J call TRBJ2-3; possibly TRBD2 for D (5 bases). The V gene lost 4 bases and the J gene lost 2 bases, with 16 bases spanning the gap. The CDR3 extends over 16 amino acids. The germline V gene has CDR1 KGHSH and CDR2 LQKENI. The CDR3 DNA reads as TGTGCCAGCTCACTTACCCTAGCAATTAACACAGATACGCAGTATTTT. It is translated as CASSLTLAINTDTQYF.

This chain joins TRBV29-1 and TRBJ2-3; 7 bases line up with TRBD1. This CDR3 spans 14 amino acids. V trimming: 8 bases; J trimming: 7 bases; junction bases outside the gene matches: 15. Looked up from germline, CDR1 is SQVTM and CDR2 is ANQGSEA. CDR3 nucleotides: TGCAGCACCTTGACAGGGAATACGCTGAATACGCAGTATTTT. It encodes CSTLTGNTLNTQYF.

This clonotype has a count of ten or more. V is TRBV5-6 and J is TRBJ2-3, with 8 bases fitting TRBD1. The junction had 11 bases not matched to a gene; V was cut back by 4 bases and J by 4 bases. The V gene's germline CDR1 is SGHDT and CDR2 YYEEEE. This CDR3 has 16 amino acids. The CDR3 bases are TGTGCCAGCAGCCCGTTGGACAGGGTGGAATCAGATACGCAGTATTTT. Translating gives CASSPLDRVESDTQYF.

This clonotype has more than one count but fewer than ten. CDR3 nucleotide sequence: TGTGCCAGCAGCCATGGACAGGGGACCTACAATGAGCAGTTCTTC. This codes for CASSHGQGTYNEQFF. V gene TRBV6-2 or TRBV6-3 combines with J gene TRBJ2-1; 9 nucleotides match TRBD1. Per germline, CDR1 MNHEY and CDR2 SVGEGT. This CDR3 comprises 15 residues. Trimming took 6 bases from V and 2 from J; bases not matched to a gene: 5.

This chain connects TRBV28 to TRBJ1-1; no definite D call. The germline gives CDR1 MDHEN, CDR2 SYDVKM. Trimming left V 5 bases short and J 0 bases short, with 4 bases between. The CDR3 extends over 12 amino acids. DNA of the CDR3: TGTGCCAGCAGTATGGTGAACACTGAAGCTTTCTTT. The encoded protein is CASSMVNTEAFF.

This clonotype was counted only a few times. This sequence joins TRBV11-2 and TRBJ2-5, with D uncertain. Trimming left V 1 base short and J 1 base short, with 7 bases between. The CDR3 is made up of 14 amino acids. Germline V gene data show CDR1 as SGHAT and CDR2 as FQNNGV. CDR3 loop: CASSLVTRQETQYF. The CDR3 nucleotides are TGTGCCAGCAGCTTAGTGACTCGCCAAGAGACCCAGTACTTC.

The V call is TRBV7-9, the J call TRBJ2-2, with a possible D match to TRBD2 (6 bases). From germline, CDR1 is SEHNR and CDR2 FQNEAQ (reference sequence). V was shortened by 4 bases and J by 2 bases, with 14 bases between the two germline ends. CDR3 length equals 16 residues. The CDR3 sequence is CASSSRSTRNTGELFF. CDR3 bases: TGTGCCAGCAGCTCCCGATCGACTAGAAACACCGGGGAGCTGTTTTTT.

The chain is built from TRBV4-3 and TRBJ2-3, with TRBD2 identical over 10 bases. This CDR3 has 18 amino acids. The junction had 8 bases not matched to a gene; V was cut back by 0 bases and J by 2 bases. Germline CDR1 LGHNA, CDR2 YSLEER. CDR3 DNA: TGCGCCAGCAGCCAAGAGATCTCGGGACTAGCGATCACAGATACGCAGTATTTT. Residues: CASSQEISGLAITDTQYF.

The gene calls are TRBV19 and TRBJ2-7; D call uncertain. The CDR3 runs 12 residues. The germline V and J ends were trimmed by 7 bases and 5 bases, with 12 bases remaining between them. Germline CDR1 is LNHDA and CDR2 is SQIVND (reference sequence). Here the CDR3 DNA reads TGTGCCAGTATTGGCGACGATCACGAGCAGTACTTC. Its protein product is CASIGDDHEQYF.

In this sample, this clonotype turned up a few times. This chain joins TRBV2 and TRBJ1-6; D may be TRBD1 (5 bases). V was shortened by 7 bases and J by 6 bases, with 13 bases between the two germline ends. CDR1 is SNHLY and CDR2 is FYNNEI in the germline V gene. This CDR3 spans 14 amino acids. The CDR3 coding sequence is TGTGCCAGCACCACGGGACGGCTTAATTCACCCCTCCACTTT. It translates to CASTTGRLNSPLHF.

This chain joins TRBV4-2 and TRBJ2-7, with unresolved D. Germline V gives CDR1 LGHNA, CDR2 YNFKEQ. The CDR3 sequence is 17 residues long. Trimming left V 3 bases short and J 1 base short, with 19 bases between. The CDR3 region is CASSHLQDLGASYEQYF. In nucleotides, the CDR3 is TGTGCCAGCAGCCACCTCCAGGACCTAGGCGCTTCCTACGAGCAGTACTTC.